What follows are 16 T cell receptor beta chains derived from one specimen sequenced in a study of regulatory T cells in long-lasting Graves disease. Building of the TCR beta libraries involved iRepertoire HTBI primers and Arm-PCR of CDR3 regions. Using its own MiXCR run on the multiplex PCR reads, TCRdb lists one record per CDR3 protein. Of about 620,000 distinct CDR3 sequences listed, around 15% are singletons. Specified time point: newly diagnosed GD, antithyroid drugs for less than 3 months. With RNA extracted from PBMCs as input, the TCR library was made. The same data also contributed to another study, on T cells in Graves' hyperthyroidism and ophthalmopathy.

Sequencing used peripheral blood mononuclear cells (PBMCs), obtained at new diagnosis, from a patient treated with antithyroid drugs. The receptors come from a woman aged 30 to 39 with Graves disease.

The rearrangement joins TRBV24-1 to TRBJ2-1; 10 positions match TRBD1. Losses at the gene ends were 5 bases for V and 4 bases for J; bases not matched to a gene: 7. The germline V gene encodes CDR1 KGHDR and CDR2 SFDVKD. The CDR3 consists of 16 residues. The DNA for the CDR3 is TGTGCCACCAGTGCGAGGACAGGGGGAAGATACAATGAGCAGTTCTTC. This sequence encodes CATSARTGGRYNEQFF.

This clonotype appeared many times. The chain recombines TRBV15 with TRBJ2-7; 8 bases match TRBD2. CDR3 length: 14 residues. V lost 0 bases and J lost 6; bases outside the gene matches: 4. The germline V gene encodes CDR1 LNHNV and CDR2 YYDKDF (reference sequence). CDR3: CATSRERGAGEQYF. The CDR3 bases are TGTGCCACCAGCAGAGAGCGGGGGGCTGGCGAGCAGTACTTC.

The CDR3 DNA follows: TGTGCCAGCAGTTCCTCTTGGGGTGCTCCTGGAAACACCATATATTTT. Protein: CASSSSWGAPGNTIYF. The rearrangement joins TRBV27 to TRBJ1-3; D unresolved. Germline V CDR1 and CDR2: MNHEY, SMNVEV (reference sequence). The CDR3 is 16 amino acids. With 4 bases removed from V and 2 bases from J, the gap between germline ends came to 15 bases.

As for this clonotype: The junction departs from the called germline gene at one end, perhaps through a read error. V and J are TRBV7-2 and TRBJ1-1; the D gene is possibly TRBD1 (5 bases). In germline, CDR1 is SGHTA, CDR2 FQGNSA. This CDR3 has 14 residues. CDR3 protein: CASSLVGGSTETFF. In nucleotides, the CDR3 is TGTGCCAGCAGCTTAGTGGGGGGGAGCACTGAAACTTTCTTT.

This clonotype was observed at least ten times. The rearrangement joins TRBV24-1 to TRBJ2-2; possibly TRBD1 for D (6 bases). The V gene's germline CDR1 is KGHDR and CDR2 SFDVKD. The CDR3 sequence is 17 residues long. V was cut by 5 bases and J by 3 bases, with 18 bases left in between. The CDR3 DNA is TGTGCCACCAGTGGACCAAGGAAGGGGGTGTACACCGGGGAGCTGTTTTTT. Translated: CATSGPRKGVYTGELFF.

This clonotype was recorded many times. V usage is TRBV9 and J usage is TRBJ1-6; D is undetermined. Germline V lookup: CDR1 SGDLS, CDR2 YYNGEE. V lost 3 bases to trimming and J lost 6 bases, with 4 bases between them. The length of the CDR3 is 12 residues. This CDR3 reads CASSGANSPLHF. DNA of the CDR3: TGTGCCAGCAGCGGGGCTAATTCACCCCTCCACTTT.

CDR3 loop: CASSPDSGPYEQYF. DNA of the CDR3: TGTGCCAGCTCACCTGACAGCGGACCCTACGAGCAGTACTTC. This sequence joins TRBV18 and TRBJ2-7; D may be TRBD1 or TRBD2 (5 bases each). V dropped 3 bases and J dropped 2 bases, with 11 bases sitting between them. This CDR3 comprises 14 residues. The germline V gene has CDR1 KGHSH and CDR2 LQKENI. Using reference TRBV18 and TRBJ2-7 for the parts outside the CDR3, the full variable domain is NAGVMQNPRHLVRRRGQEARLRCSPMKGHSHVYWYRQLPEEGLKFMVYLQKENIIDESGMPKERFSAEFPKEGPSILRIQQVVRGDSAAYFCASSPDSGPYEQYFGPGTRLTVT.

This clonotype was recorded at least ten times. V usage is TRBV6-2 or TRBV6-3 and J usage is TRBJ2-5; D not certain. Germline CDR1 and CDR2: MNHEY and SVGEGT. There are 12 residues in the CDR3. V lost 6 bases to trimming and J lost 2 bases, with 7 bases between them. This CDR3 is CASRSPQETQYF. In nucleotides, the CDR3 is TGTGCCAGCAGGTCTCCTCAAGAGACCCAGTACTTC.

This clonotype was seen at least ten times. CDR3 sequence: CASSSDRAGANVLTF. CDR3 sequence (DNA): TGTGCCAGCAGTTCAGACAGGGCCGGGGCCAACGTCCTGACTTTC. The chain links TRBV12-3 or TRBV12-4 to TRBJ2-6; 7 nucleotides align to TRBD1. The CDR3 contains 15 residues. V gave up 4 bases and J gave up 4 bases; unmatched junction bases: 4.

Many counts were recorded for this clonotype. CDR3 loop: CASSSTSGSYNEQFF. As DNA, the CDR3 is TGTGCCAGCAGTTCGACTAGCGGCTCCTACAATGAGCAGTTCTTC. The chain combines TRBV7-2 with TRBJ2-1; 9 bases agree with TRBD2. Germline CDR1 is SGHTA and CDR2 is FQGNSA. This CDR3 is built from 15 residues. V shed 6 bases and J 0 bases; nucleotides not matched to a gene: 3.

This clonotype was seen at least ten times. This chain connects TRBV28 to TRBJ2-7; D perhaps matches TRBD2 (5 bases). The CDR3 loop spans 12 amino acids. Germline V CDR1 and CDR2: MDHEN, SYDVKM. Trimming removed 6 bases at V and 2 bases at J, with 8 bases between. The DNA of the CDR3 is TGTGCCAGCAGGCCCGGGACCTACGAGCAGTACTTC. Protein product: CASRPGTYEQYF.

In this sample, this clonotype turned up a few times. V usage is TRBV9 and J usage is TRBJ2-3, with TRBD2 matching 8 bases. Germline V gene data show CDR1 as SGDLS and CDR2 as YYNGEE. The junction had 9 bases not matched to a gene; V was cut back by 7 bases and J by 5 bases. This CDR3 has 14 residues. CDR3 DNA sequence: TGTGCCAGCGGTGGTGTTCTAGCGGGAGATACGCAGTATTTT. As protein: CASGGVLAGDTQYF.

The rearrangement joins TRBV18 to TRBJ1-3; no firm D call. V dropped 2 bases and J dropped 4 bases, with 12 bases sitting between them. This CDR3 has 15 amino acids. Germline CDR1 is KGHSH and CDR2 is LQKENI. CDR3 amino acids: CASSPGSGAGNTIYF. CDR3 coding DNA: TGTGCCAGCTCACCAGGGAGCGGTGCGGGAAACACCATATATTTT.

This clonotype showed up just a few times. This rearrangement joins TRBV7-2 to TRBJ2-7, with a possible D match to TRBD2 (6 bases). The CDR3 extends over 15 amino acids. V lost 4 bases and J lost 9, with 22 bases in between. CDR1 is SGHTA and CDR2 is FQGNSA in the germline V gene. CDR3 residues: CASSSGLPRGWGQYF. In nucleotides, the CDR3 is TGTGCCAGCAGCTCGGGACTCCCCCGCGGTTGGGGGCAGTACTTC.

This clonotype has at least ten counts. The genes are TRBV28 and TRBJ1-6; 10 bases line up with TRBD1. The V gene's germline CDR1 is MDHEN and CDR2 SYDVKM. The trim removed 3 bases at V and 10 bases at J, leaving 3 bases unmatched. The length of the CDR3 is 14 residues. CDR3 sequence reads: CASSFGTGVSPLHF. The CDR3 region has the DNA TGTGCCAGCAGTTTCGGGACAGGGGTGTCACCCCTCCACTTT.

This clonotype was seen a few times. The V gene is TRBV7-3, the J gene TRBJ2-2; D perhaps matches TRBD1 (5 bases). The V end lost 6 bases, the J end lost 0 bases, and 11 bases lay between the germline ends. CDR3 length equals 15 residues. The germline gives CDR1 SGHTA, CDR2 FQGTGA. CDR3 sequence (DNA): TGTGCCAGCAGAAAGGACAAGTCGAACACCGGGGAGCTGTTTTTT. Amino acid sequence: CASRKDKSNTGELFF.